This T cell receptor (beta chain) was profiled in a study of T cells in tuberculosis. Study-level background: In South Africa, adults with active tuberculosis were compared with IGRA-negative and latently infected IGRA-positive adolescents.

V gave up 6 bases and J gave up 3 bases, with 17 bases separating them. The CDR3 loop spans 15 amino acids. Germline V gene sequence: CDR1 MNHNS, CDR2 SASEGT. TCRdb keeps only in-frame clones here, not all; method: immunoSEQ multiplex PCR. The sample yields tens of thousands of clones, about 96% seen once. The J gene is TRBJ1-1, the V gene TRBV6-1, with D possibly matching TRBD1 (5 bases). What was sequenced was PBMCs. This clonotype was obtained from a donor aged 10 to 29 with latent tuberculosis or without tuberculosis infection. The DNA for the CDR3 is TGTGCCAGCAGCATTAATCAGGGTACGGACACTGAAGCTTTCTTT. Translation: CASSINQGTDTEAFF.